These 12 T cell receptor beta chains originate from one sample sequenced in a study of early T cells in non-severe SARS-CoV-2 infection. TCRdb itself ran the 5' RACE reads through MiXCR, one entry per CDR3 protein. The table records about 64,000 distinct CDR3 sequences, almost 9% of them present only once. Sequencing used whole blood, obtained at baseline. These receptors were taken from an adult who was a healthcare worker with PCR-confirmed SARS-CoV-2 infection or an uninfected control (not recorded which).

This clonotype was counted ten times or more. The chain links TRBV18 to TRBJ1-2; TRBD1 matches 7 bases. This CDR3 contains 15 residues. J was trimmed by 5 bases and V by 3 bases; bases with no gene match: 9. Germline V gene data show CDR1 as KGHSH and CDR2 as LQKENI. CDR3 bases: TGTGCCAGCTCACCTACAGCGGGACAGCCGTATGGCTACACCTTC. This gives the protein CASSPTAGQPYGYTF.

There are many counts of this clonotype. This chain links TRBV11-2 with TRBJ2-1; D ambiguous. V was trimmed by 5 bases and J by 7 bases, leaving 15 bases between them. CDR1 SGHAT and CDR2 FQNNGV come from the germline V gene. The CDR3 runs to 14 residues. DNA for the CDR3: TGTGCCAGCAGCGCCCTAGGCCCAATGAATGAGCAGTTCTTC. Protein sequence: CASSALGPMNEQFF.

The gene calls are TRBV6-6 and TRBJ2-5; D is unclear. V gave up 3 bases and J gave up 6 bases, with 5 bases separating them. From germline, CDR1 is MNHNY and CDR2 SVGAGI (reference sequence). The CDR3 spans 11 residues. CDR3 nucleotide sequence: TGTGCCAGCAGTTATAGGCAGACCCAGTACTTC. It specifies CASSYRQTQYF.

The gene calls are TRBV7-3 and TRBJ2-3; D could derive from TRBD1 or TRBD2 (6 bases each). The CDR3 extends over 14 amino acids. V dropped 5 bases and J dropped 6 bases, with 15 bases sitting between them. Germline V gene lookup returns CDR1 SGHTA and CDR2 FQGTGA. Here the CDR3 reads CASSQGGGLDTQYF. The CDR3 bases are TGTGCCAGCAGCCAAGGTGGGGGGCTGGATACGCAGTATTTT.

The chain is built from TRBV25-1 and TRBJ2-4, with 8 bases lining up with TRBD1. The ends lost 4 bases at V and 8 bases at J; junction bases unmatched: 10. The V gene's germline CDR1 is MGHDK and CDR2 SYGVNS. The CDR3 covers 15 residues. CDR3 residues: CASSGARTGYDIQYF. CDR3 in DNA: TGTGCCAGCAGTGGAGCCCGGACAGGGTACGACATTCAGTACTTC.

In its sample, this clonotype was seen a few times. V and J are TRBV10-3 and TRBJ2-5, with TRBD2 identical over 10 bases. V lost 8 bases and J lost 3; bases outside the gene matches: 6. Germline assignment: CDR1 ENHRY and CDR2 SYGVKD. CDR3 length: 14 amino acids. The CDR3 sequence: CAIGGTSVEETQYF. CDR3 bases: TGTGCCATCGGGGGGACTAGCGTTGAAGAGACCCAGTACTTC.

This clonotype was counted many times. The rearrangement joins TRBV9 to TRBJ2-5, with D maybe TRBD2 (5 bases). V lost 0 bases and J lost 4, with 10 bases in between. CDR1 and CDR2 (germline): SGDLS, YYNGEE. CDR3 size: 14 residues. The CDR3 coding sequence is TGTGCCAGCAGCGTAGGGCTAGCTGGAGAGACCCAGTACTTC. This translates into CASSVGLAGETQYF.

This clonotype was detected many times. The chain is built from TRBV18 and TRBJ1-1; D uncertain. CDR3 length: 15 residues. Germline CDR1 and CDR2: KGHSH and LQKENI. Trimming stripped 3 bases from V and 1 base from J, with 12 bases between. CDR3 sequence: CASSPMNQKNTEAFF. The DNA for the CDR3 is TGTGCCAGCTCACCTATGAACCAGAAGAACACTGAAGCTTTCTTT.

The sample holds a few counts of this clonotype. The V call is TRBV21-1, the J call TRBJ2-7; no check of the table's D call, TRBD1, against the DNA was made. TRBV21-1 is deemed a pseudogene. This CDR3 has 12 amino acids. CDR3 protein: CASSKEPGGQYF. CDR3 DNA: TGTGCCAGCAGCAAAGAGCCCGGCGGGCAGTACTTC.

This clonotype occurred many times. This rearrangement joins TRBV7-6 to TRBJ2-7, with D possibly matching TRBD2 (6 bases). Trimming stripped 0 bases from V and 6 bases from J, with 6 bases between. The CDR3 has 12 residues. The germline V gene encodes CDR1 SGHVS and CDR2 FNYEAQ. CDR3 sequence (DNA): TGTGCCAGCAGCTTAGCGGGGGGCGAGCAGTACTTC. This sequence encodes CASSLAGGEQYF.

Notes on this clonotype: This may be a read error: a much more frequent sequence differs by one nucleotide. Likely a read error: the CDR3 ends without its conserved phenylalanine or tryptophan. V usage is TRBV28 and J usage is TRBJ2-7, with D perhaps matching TRBD1 or TRBD2 (5 bases each). Germline V CDR1 and CDR2: MDHEN, SYDVKM. This CDR3 is 13 amino acids long. Trimming removed 6 bases from V and 6 bases from J, with 15 bases in between. In DNA, the CDR3 is TGTGCCAGCAGAGGGACGAAGGGTTTCGAGCAGTACCTC. Residues: CASRGTKGFEQYL.

In this sample, this clonotype turned up many times. The chain has TRBV27 and TRBJ1-1; TRBD1 aligns across 7 bases. CDR1 is MNHEY, CDR2 SMNVEV, per germline (reference sequence). The CDR3 totals 12 residues. V gave up 6 bases and J gave up 8 bases; unmatched junction bases: 6. The CDR3 is CASSYGDREAFF. CDR3 sequence (DNA): TGTGCCAGCAGCTATGGGGACAGAGAAGCTTTCTTT.